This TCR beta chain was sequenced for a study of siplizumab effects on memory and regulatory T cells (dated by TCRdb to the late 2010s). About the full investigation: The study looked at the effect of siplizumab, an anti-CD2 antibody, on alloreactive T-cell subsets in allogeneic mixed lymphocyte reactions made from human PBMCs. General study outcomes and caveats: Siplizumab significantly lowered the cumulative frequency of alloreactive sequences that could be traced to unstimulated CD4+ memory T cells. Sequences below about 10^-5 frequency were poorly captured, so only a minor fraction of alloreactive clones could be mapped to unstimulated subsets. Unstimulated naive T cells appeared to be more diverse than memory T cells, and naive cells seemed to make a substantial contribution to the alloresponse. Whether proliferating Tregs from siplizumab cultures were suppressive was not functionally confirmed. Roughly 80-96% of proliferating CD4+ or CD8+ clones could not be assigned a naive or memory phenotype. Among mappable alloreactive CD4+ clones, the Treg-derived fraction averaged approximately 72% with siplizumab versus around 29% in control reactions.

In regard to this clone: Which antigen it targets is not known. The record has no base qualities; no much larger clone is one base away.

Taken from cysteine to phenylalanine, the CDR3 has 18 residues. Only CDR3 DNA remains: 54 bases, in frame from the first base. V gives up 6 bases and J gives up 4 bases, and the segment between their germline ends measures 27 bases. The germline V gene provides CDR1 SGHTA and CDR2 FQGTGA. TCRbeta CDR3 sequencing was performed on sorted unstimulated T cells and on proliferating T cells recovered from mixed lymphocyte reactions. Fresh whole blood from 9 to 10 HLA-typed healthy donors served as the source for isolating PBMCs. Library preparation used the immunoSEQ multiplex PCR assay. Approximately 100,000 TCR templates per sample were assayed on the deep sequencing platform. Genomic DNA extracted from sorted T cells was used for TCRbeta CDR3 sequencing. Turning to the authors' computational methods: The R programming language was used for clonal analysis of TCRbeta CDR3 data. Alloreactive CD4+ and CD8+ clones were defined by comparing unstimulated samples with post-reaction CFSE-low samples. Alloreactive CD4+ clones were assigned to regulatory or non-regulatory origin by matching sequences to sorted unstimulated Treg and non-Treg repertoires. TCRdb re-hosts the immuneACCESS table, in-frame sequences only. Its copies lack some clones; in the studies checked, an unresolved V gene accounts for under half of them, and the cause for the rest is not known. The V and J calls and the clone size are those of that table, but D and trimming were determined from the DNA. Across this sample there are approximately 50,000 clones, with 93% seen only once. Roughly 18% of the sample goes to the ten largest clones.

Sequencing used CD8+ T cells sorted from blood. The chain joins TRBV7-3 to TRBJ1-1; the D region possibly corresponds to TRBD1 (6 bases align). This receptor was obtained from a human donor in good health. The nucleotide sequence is TGTGCCAGCAGTAATCCCACGTCAGGGGAAGTGGGGAGCACTGAAGCTTTCTTT. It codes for CASSNPTSGEVGSTEAFF.